These 15 T cell receptor beta chains share one sample of origin, sequenced in a study of neurological immune-mediated disorders. TCRdb re-derived calls from the 5' RACE reads in MiXCR, one entry per CDR3 protein. The sample lists tens of thousands of distinct CDR3 sequences; roughly 3.8% were seen once. Sequenced input: PBMCs. The receptor set was obtained from a man aged 60 to 75 with multiple sclerosis.

This clonotype was picked up many times. The V and J genes are TRBV12-3 or TRBV12-4 and TRBJ2-7; 11 bases fit TRBD2. The J segment lost 5 bases and the V segment lost 3 bases, leaving 6 bases of the junction unmatched. The CDR3 runs to 15 residues. The CDR3 nucleotides are TGTGCCAGCAGTTTGCCGGGACTAGCGGCCCACGAGCAGTACTTC. It translates to CASSLPGLAAHEQYF.

This clonotype came up many times. The chain is built from TRBV20-1 and TRBJ1-5; 9 positions match TRBD1. The CDR3 extends over 17 amino acids. Per germline, CDR1 DFQATT and CDR2 SNEGSKA (reference sequence). Trimming at V came to 2 bases and at J to 3 bases, leaving 11 bases not matched to a gene. CDR3 loop: CSARPTGGSGVNQPQHF. The CDR3, as DNA: TGCAGTGCTAGACCGACAGGGGGTTCGGGTGTCAATCAGCCCCAGCATTTT.

In this sample, this clonotype turned up many times. The V gene is TRBV6-5, the J gene TRBJ1-2; D not certain. The CDR3 covers 10 residues. Trimming took 8 bases from V and 1 from J, leaving 2 bases between them. From germline, CDR1 is MNHEY and CDR2 SVGAGI. The CDR3 DNA follows: TGTGCCAGCTTTAACTATGGCTACACCTTC. It encodes CASFNYGYTF.

Ten or more counts support this clonotype. The chain uses TRBV5-1 and TRBJ2-2; weak D call: TRBD2 (6 bases). Germline V gene sequence: CDR1 SGHRS, CDR2 YFSETQ. The germline V and J ends were trimmed by 2 bases and 5 bases, with 7 bases remaining between them. This CDR3 is 13 amino acids long. The CDR3 coding sequence is TGCGCCAGCAGCTTTGGAGGGACCGGGGAGCTGTTTTTT. Its translation: CASSFGGTGELFF.

Many counts were recorded for this clonotype. The genes are TRBV20-1 and TRBJ2-4; 12 bases are a match to TRBD2. Trimming cost V 5 bases and J 15 bases; bases outside gene matches: 14. The CDR3 runs to 14 residues. Germline CDR1 and CDR2: DFQATT and SNEGSKA (reference sequence). The CDR3 nucleotides are TGCAGTGCTGGGCTAGCGGGAGGGCACCTCCAGTCGTACTTC. Translated: CSAGLAGGHLQSYF.

Many counts were recorded for this clonotype. The V and J genes are TRBV20-1 and TRBJ2-7, with TRBD1 identical over 7 bases. This CDR3 comprises 12 residues. The junction had 8 bases not matched to a gene; V was cut back by 7 bases and J by 5 bases. CDR1 and CDR2 from the germline V gene are DFQATT and SNEGSKA (reference sequence). DNA of the CDR3: TGCAGTGTGTCGACAGGGACGGACGAGCAGTACTTC. As protein: CSVSTGTDEQYF.

This clonotype has a count of ten or more. The V gene is TRBV24-1, the J gene TRBJ1-2, with D perhaps matching TRBD1 (6 bases). In germline, CDR1 is KGHDR, CDR2 SFDVKD. This CDR3 region has 14 residues. The V end was cut by 4 bases, the J end by 0 bases, with 8 bases between. The CDR3 coding sequence is TGTGCCACCAGTGAAGGGGGAGCTAACTATGGCTACACCTTC. It encodes CATSEGGANYGYTF.

This clonotype was seen repeatedly, ten times or more. This chain links TRBV28 with TRBJ1-1; D unresolved. The CDR3 is 13 amino acids. CDR1 MDHEN and CDR2 SYDVKM come from the germline V gene. Between the trimmed V and J ends, which lost 5 bases and 6 bases, there was a span of 13 bases. The CDR3 protein is CASSPGPSAEAFF. CDR3 nucleotide sequence: TGTGCCAGCAGTCCTGGGCCGAGCGCTGAAGCTTTCTTT.

The genes are TRBV5-1 and TRBJ2-7; D may match TRBD1 or TRBD2 (5 bases each). The CDR3 is 14 amino acids. Trimming removed 0 bases at V and 8 bases at J, with 15 bases between. In germline, CDR1 is SGHRS, CDR2 YFSETQ. Here the CDR3 DNA reads TGCGCCAGCAGCTTGGCGGGGACGGCCTCCAAGCAGTACTTC. It yields the protein CASSLAGTASKQYF.

This clonotype was seen repeatedly, ten times or more. This sequence joins TRBV20-1 and TRBJ1-5; 7 bases are a match to TRBD1. Trimming took 4 bases from V and 5 from J; bases not matched to a gene: 5. CDR1 is DFQATT and CDR2 is SNEGSKA in the germline V gene (reference sequence). The CDR3 has 13 amino acids. In DNA, the CDR3 is TGCAGTGCTACCCAGGGGGTCGATCAGCCCCAGCATTTT. Translating gives CSATQGVDQPQHF.

This clonotype showed up many times. This rearrangement joins TRBV29-1 to TRBJ2-7, with TRBD2 as a possible D gene (7 bases). The CDR3 is 12 residues long. V was cut by 7 bases and J by 6 bases, with 16 bases left in between. CDR1 is SQVTM and CDR2 is ANQGSEA in the germline V gene. The CDR3 sequence is CSANGGPGEQYF. CDR3 nucleotides: TGCAGCGCTAACGGGGGGCCGGGCGAGCAGTACTTC.

This clonotype was counted many times. The gene calls are TRBV4-2 and TRBJ1-1; D unclear. The CDR3 length is 15 residues. V lost 0 bases and J 1 base, leaving 9 bases between the germline ends. Germline CDR1 is LGHNA and CDR2 is YNFKEQ. The CDR3 bases are TGTGCCAGCAGCCAAGATCCTTGGGGGAACACTGAAGCTTTCTTT. Protein sequence: CASSQDPWGNTEAFF.

This clonotype was counted many times. V usage is TRBV20-1 and J usage is TRBJ2-1; D is perhaps TRBD2 (5 bases). The CDR3 extends over 12 amino acids. Deletions cut 5 bases from V and 6 bases from J, with 11 bases between. Germline V lookup: CDR1 DFQATT, CDR2 SNEGSKA (reference sequence). In nucleotides, the CDR3 is TGCAGTGCTGGCGGGCCGCTCAATGAGCAGTTCTTC. Translating gives CSAGGPLNEQFF.

This clonotype came up many times. This sequence joins TRBV20-1 and TRBJ2-3, with 15 nucleotides matching TRBD2. The V gene end was trimmed by 5 bases and the J gene end by 3 bases; junction bases not matched to a gene: 9. Germline-derived CDR1 and CDR2 are DFQATT and SNEGSKA (reference sequence). This CDR3 is built from 17 residues. The CDR3: CSAPGLAGGRRTDTQYF. The CDR3 DNA reads as TGCAGTGCTCCCGGACTAGCGGGGGGGCGTAGAACAGATACGCAGTATTTT.

This clonotype was seen ten or more times. This rearrangement joins TRBV7-9 to TRBJ2-1, with D unclear. This CDR3 comprises 15 residues. V was cut by 4 bases and J by 0 bases, with 10 bases left in between. Germline V CDR1 and CDR2: SEHNR, FQNEAQ (reference sequence). The CDR3: CASSSPGHSYNEQFF. Written as DNA, the CDR3 is TGTGCCAGCAGCTCTCCGGGTCACTCCTACAATGAGCAGTTCTTC.